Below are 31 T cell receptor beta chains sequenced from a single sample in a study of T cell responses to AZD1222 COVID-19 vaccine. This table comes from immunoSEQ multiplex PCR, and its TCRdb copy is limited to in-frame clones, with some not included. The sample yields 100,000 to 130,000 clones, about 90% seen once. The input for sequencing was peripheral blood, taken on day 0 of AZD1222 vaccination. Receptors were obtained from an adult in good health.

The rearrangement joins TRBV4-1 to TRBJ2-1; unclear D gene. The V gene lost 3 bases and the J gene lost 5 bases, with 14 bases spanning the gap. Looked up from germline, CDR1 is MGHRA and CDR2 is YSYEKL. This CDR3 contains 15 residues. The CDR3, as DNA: TGCGCCAGCAGCCACCCTTTTCCAGTCCACAATGAGCAGTTCTTC. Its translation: CASSHPFPVHNEQFF.

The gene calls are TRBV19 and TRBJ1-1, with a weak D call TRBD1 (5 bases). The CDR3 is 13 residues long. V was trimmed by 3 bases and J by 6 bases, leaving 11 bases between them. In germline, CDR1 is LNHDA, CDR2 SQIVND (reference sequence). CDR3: CASSIGRVAEAFF. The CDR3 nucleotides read TGTGCCAGTAGTATTGGCAGGGTGGCTGAAGCTTTCTTT.

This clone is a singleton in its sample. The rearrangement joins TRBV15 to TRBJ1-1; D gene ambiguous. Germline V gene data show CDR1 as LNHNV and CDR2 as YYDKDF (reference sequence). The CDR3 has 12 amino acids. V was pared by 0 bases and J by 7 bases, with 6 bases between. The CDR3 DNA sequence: TGTGCCACCAGCAGAGATCAGGTTGAAGCTTTCTTT. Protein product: CATSRDQVEAFF. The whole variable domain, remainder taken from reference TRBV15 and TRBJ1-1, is DAMVIQNPRYQVTQFGKPVTLSCSQTLNHNVMYWYQQKSSQAPKLLFHYYDKDFNNEADTPDNFQSRRPNTSFCFLDIRSPGLGDTAMYLCATSRDQVEAFFGQGTRLTVV.

CDR3 DNA sequence: TGTGCTAGTGCCCCCCGAGGGAATCAGCCCCAGCATTTT. It translates to CASAPRGNQPQHF. V and J are TRBV12-5 and TRBJ1-5, with D hard to call. V lost 7 bases and J lost 4, with 11 bases in between. Germline lookup yields CDR1 LGHNT and CDR2 FRNRAP. The CDR3 loop spans 13 amino acids.

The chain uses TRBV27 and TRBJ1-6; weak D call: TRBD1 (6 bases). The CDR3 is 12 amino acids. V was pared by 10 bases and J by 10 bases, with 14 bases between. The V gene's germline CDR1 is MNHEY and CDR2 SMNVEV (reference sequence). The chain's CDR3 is CATKTGYSPLHF. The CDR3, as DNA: TGTGCCACGAAAACAGGGTACTCACCCCTCCACTTT.

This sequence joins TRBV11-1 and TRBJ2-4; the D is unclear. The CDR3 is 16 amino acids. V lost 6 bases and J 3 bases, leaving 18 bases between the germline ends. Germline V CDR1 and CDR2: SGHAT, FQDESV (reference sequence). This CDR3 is CASSRALPVFKNIQYF. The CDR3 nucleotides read TGTGCCAGCAGTCGAGCCCTTCCGGTCTTCAAAAACATTCAGTACTTC.

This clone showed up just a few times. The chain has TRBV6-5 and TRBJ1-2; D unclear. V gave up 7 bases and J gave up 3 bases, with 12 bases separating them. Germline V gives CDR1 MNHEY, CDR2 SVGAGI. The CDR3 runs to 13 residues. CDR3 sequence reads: CASTQTRDYGYTF. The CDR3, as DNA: TGTGCCAGCACCCAAACGCGGGACTATGGCTACACCTTC.

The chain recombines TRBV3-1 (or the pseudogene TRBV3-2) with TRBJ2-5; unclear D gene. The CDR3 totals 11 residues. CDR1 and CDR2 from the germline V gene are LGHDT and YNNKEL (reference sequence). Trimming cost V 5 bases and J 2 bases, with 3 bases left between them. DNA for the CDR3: TGTGCCAGCAGCGGGCAAGAGACCCAGTACTTC. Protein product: CASSGQETQYF.

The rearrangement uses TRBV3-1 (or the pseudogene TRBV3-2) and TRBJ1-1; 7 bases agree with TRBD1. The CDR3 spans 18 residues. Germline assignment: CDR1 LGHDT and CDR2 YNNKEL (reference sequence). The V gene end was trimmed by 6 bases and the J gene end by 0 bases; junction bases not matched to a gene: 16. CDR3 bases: TGTGCCAGCAGGCCCTTCCTACAGGGGAGATCGGTGAACACTGAAGCTTTCTTT. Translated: CASRPFLQGRSVNTEAFF.

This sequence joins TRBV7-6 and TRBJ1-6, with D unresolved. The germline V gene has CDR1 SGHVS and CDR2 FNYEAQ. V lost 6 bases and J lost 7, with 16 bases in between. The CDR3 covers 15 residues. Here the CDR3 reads CASRPLGQRNSPLHF. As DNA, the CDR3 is TGTGCCAGCAGACCCCTCGGCCAGAGAAATTCACCCCTCCACTTT.

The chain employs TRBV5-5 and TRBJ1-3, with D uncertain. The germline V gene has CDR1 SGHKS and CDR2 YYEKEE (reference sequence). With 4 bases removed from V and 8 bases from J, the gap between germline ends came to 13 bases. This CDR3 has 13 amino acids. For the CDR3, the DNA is TGTGCCAGCAGCCCCTTAAGTGGGGACACCATATATTTT. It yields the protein CASSPLSGDTIYF.

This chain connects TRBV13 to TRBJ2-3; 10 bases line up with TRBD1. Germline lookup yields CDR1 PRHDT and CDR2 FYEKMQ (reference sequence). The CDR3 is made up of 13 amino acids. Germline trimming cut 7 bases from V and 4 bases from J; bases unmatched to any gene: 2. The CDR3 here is CASTDRGSDTQYF. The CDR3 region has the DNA TGTGCCAGCACGGACAGGGGGTCAGATACGCAGTATTTT.

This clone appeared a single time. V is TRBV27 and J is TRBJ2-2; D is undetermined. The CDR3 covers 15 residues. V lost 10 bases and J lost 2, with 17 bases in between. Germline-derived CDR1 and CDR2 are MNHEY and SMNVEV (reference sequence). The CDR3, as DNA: TGTGCCACCTCGTGGGGTGGTTACAACACCGGGGAGCTGTTTTTT. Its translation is CATSWGGYNTGELFF.

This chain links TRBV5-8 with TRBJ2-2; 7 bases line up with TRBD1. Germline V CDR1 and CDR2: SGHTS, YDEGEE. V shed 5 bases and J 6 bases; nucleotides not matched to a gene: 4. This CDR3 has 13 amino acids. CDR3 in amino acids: CASRRQGPGELFF. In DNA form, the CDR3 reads TGTGCCAGCAGAAGACAGGGTCCCGGGGAGCTGTTTTTT.

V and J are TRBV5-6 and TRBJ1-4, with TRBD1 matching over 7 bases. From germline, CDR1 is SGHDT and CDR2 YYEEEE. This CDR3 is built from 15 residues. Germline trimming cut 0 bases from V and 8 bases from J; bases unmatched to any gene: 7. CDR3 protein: CASSLGLQGREKLFF. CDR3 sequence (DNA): TGTGCCAGCAGCTTGGGTCTACAGGGGAGAGAAAAACTGTTTTTT.

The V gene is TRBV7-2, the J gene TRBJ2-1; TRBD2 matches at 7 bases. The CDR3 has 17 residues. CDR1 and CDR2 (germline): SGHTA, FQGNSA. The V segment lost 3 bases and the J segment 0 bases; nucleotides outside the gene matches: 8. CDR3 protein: CASSFEASGSSYNEQFF. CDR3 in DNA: TGTGCCAGCAGCTTTGAGGCTAGCGGTTCCTCCTACAATGAGCAGTTCTTC.

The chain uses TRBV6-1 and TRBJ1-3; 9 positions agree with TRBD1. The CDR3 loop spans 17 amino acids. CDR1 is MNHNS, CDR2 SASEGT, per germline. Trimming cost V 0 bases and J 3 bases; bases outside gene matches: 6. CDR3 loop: CASSEAQQGANGNTIYF. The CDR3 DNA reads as TGTGCCAGCAGTGAAGCGCAACAGGGGGCTAATGGAAACACCATATATTTT.

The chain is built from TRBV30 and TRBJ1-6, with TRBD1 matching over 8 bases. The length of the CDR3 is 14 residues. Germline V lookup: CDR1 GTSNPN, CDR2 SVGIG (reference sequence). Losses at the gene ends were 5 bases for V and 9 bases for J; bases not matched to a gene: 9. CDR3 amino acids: CAWDGQGYSSPLHF. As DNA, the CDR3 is TGTGCCTGGGATGGACAGGGTTACTCTTCACCCCTCCACTTT.

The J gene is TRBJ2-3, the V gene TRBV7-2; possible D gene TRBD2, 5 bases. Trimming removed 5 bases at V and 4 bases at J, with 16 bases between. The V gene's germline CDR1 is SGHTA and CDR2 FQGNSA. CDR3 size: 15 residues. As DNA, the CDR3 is TGTGCCAGCAGCCTAACAGCTGGGCGGGCAGATACGCAGTATTTT. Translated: CASSLTAGRADTQYF.

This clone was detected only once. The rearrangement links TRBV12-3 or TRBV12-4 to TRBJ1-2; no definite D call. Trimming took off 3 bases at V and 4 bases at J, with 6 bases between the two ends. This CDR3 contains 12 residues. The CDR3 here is CASSLASYGYTF. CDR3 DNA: TGTGCCAGCAGTTTGGCCAGCTATGGCTACACCTTC.

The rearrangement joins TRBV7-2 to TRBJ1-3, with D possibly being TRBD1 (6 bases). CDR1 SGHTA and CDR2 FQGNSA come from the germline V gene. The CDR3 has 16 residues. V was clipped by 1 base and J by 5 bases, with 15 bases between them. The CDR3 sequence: CASSLGSGGGRNTIYF. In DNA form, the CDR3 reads TGTGCCAGCAGCTTAGGCTCGGGAGGGGGGAGAAACACCATATATTTT.

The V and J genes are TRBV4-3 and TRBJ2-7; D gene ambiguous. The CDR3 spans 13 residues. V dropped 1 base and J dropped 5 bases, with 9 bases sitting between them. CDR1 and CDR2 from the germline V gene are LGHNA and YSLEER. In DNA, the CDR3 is TGCGCCAGCAGCCAAGTGGGCCGCGACGAGCAGTACTTC. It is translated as CASSQVGRDEQYF.

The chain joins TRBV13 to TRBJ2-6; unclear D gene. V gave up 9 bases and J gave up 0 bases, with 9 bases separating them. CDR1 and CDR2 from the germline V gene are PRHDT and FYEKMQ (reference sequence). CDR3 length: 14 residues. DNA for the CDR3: TGTGCCAGTCTAATTAGCTCTGGGGCCAACGTCCTGACTTTC. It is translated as CASLISSGANVLTF.

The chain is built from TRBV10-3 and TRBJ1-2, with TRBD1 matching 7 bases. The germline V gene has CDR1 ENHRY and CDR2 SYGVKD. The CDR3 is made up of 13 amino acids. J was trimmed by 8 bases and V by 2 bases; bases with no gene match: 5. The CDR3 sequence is CAISERGHDGYTF. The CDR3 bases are TGTGCCATCAGTGAGAGGGGGCATGACGGCTACACCTTC.

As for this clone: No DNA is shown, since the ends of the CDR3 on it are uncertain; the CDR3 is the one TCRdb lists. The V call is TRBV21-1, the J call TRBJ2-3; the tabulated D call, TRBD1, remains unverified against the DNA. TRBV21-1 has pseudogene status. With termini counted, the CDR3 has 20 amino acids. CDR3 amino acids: CASSKAVGQGSVGSTDTQYF.

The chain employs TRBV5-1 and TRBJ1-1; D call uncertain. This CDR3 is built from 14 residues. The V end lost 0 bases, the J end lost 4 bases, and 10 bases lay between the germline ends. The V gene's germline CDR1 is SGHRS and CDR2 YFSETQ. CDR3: CASSLGEISTEAFF. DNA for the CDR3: TGCGCCAGCAGCTTGGGGGAGATAAGCACTGAAGCTTTCTTT.

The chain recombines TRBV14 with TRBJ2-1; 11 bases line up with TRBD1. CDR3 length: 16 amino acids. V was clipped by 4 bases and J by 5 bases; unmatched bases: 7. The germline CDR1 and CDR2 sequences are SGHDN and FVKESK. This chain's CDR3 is CASSPFGTGGNNEQFF. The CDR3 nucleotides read TGTGCCAGCAGCCCATTCGGGACAGGGGGAAACAATGAGCAGTTCTTC.

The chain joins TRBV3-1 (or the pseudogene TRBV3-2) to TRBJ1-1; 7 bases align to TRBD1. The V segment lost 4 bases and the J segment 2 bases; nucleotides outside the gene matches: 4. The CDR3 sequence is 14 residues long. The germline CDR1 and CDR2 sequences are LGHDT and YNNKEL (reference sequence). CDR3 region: CASSRAGGNTEAFF. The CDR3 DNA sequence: TGTGCCAGCAGCCGGGCAGGGGGAAACACTGAAGCTTTCTTT.

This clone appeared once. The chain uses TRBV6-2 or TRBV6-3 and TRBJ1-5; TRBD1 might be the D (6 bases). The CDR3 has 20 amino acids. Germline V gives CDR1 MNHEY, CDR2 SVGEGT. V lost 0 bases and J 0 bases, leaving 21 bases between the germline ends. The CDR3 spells CASSYSKRGRGGDSNQPQHF. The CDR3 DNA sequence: TGTGCCAGCAGTTACTCGAAGCGTGGCAGGGGAGGAGATAGCAATCAGCCCCAGCATTTT.

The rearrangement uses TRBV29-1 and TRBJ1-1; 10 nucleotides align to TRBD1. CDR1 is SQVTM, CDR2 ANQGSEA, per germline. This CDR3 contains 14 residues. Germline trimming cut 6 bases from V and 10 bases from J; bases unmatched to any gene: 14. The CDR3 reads CSVSPPPGQGPAFF. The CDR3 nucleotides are TGCAGCGTCTCTCCACCGCCGGGACAGGGGCCAGCTTTCTTT.

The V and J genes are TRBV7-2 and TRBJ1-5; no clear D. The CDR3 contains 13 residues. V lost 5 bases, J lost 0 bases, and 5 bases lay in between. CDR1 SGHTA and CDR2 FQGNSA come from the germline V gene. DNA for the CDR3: TGTGCCAGCAGCCCCAATAGCAATCAGCCCCAGCATTTT. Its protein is CASSPNSNQPQHF.